These T cell receptor beta chains were read from a single sample in a study of blood T cell repertoires in COVID-19. Some clones are missing from TCRdb's copy, which holds only in-frame ones; the method was immunoSEQ multiplex PCR. The top ten hold 14% of the sample, which has around 65,000 clones, around 87% seen once. Input material: peripheral blood. These receptors were obtained from a human donor in a cohort sampled during active COVID-19. Each CDR3 is given without its conserved first and last residue. Not every row has a clone size; where given, it reads once, few, many or a size class.

V gene: TRBV6-5
clone size: .
J gene: TRBJ2-5
CDR3 protein: ASRLAGGVQETQY

V gene: TRBV24-1
clone size: .
J gene: TRBJ2-1
CDR3 protein: ATSDPTHAGDEQF

V gene: TRBV4-1
clone size: .
J gene: TRBJ1-2
CDR3 protein: ASSQGGSNYGYT

V gene: TRBV10-2
clone size: .
J gene: TRBJ1-5
CDR3 protein: ATGLKYQPQH

V gene: TRBV3-1/TRBV3-2
clone size: .
J gene: TRBJ2-3
CDR3 protein: ASSQDYLAGVGDTQY

V gene: TRBV11-3
clone size: .
J gene: TRBJ2-2
CDR3 protein: ASSRGQGAVGELF

V gene: TRBV18
clone size: .
J gene: TRBJ2-1
CDR3 protein: ASSPQDSSYNEQF

V gene: TRBV10-1
clone size: few
J gene: TRBJ2-1
CDR3 protein: ASSASGRMNEQF

V gene: TRBV5-8
clone size: .
J gene: TRBJ2-5
CDR3 protein: ASSRDAGTGGETQY

V gene: TRBV28
clone size: .
J gene: TRBJ2-5
CDR3 protein: AILGAGSQETQY

V gene: TRBV27
clone size: .
J gene: TRBJ2-7
CDR3 protein: ASSETGALFEQY

V gene: TRBV27
clone size: .
J gene: TRBJ1-5
CDR3 protein: ASGGGMTNQPQH

V gene: TRBV30
clone size: .
J gene: TRBJ1-4
CDR3 protein: ACLRGVSFATNEKLF

V gene: TRBV9
clone size: .
J gene: TRBJ2-1
CDR3 protein: ASSVEAGLLNEQF

V gene: TRBV19
clone size: .
J gene: TRBJ2-7
CDR3 protein: ASSIDGTSGSAYEQY

V gene: TRBV4-1
clone size: .
J gene: TRBJ2-7
CDR3 protein: ASSPQGGYEQY

V gene: TRBV11-3
clone size: .
J gene: TRBJ2-1
CDR3 protein: ASSLVGGRGSGEQF

V gene: TRBV4-3
clone size: .
J gene: TRBJ2-3
CDR3 protein: ASSQDPTSGRADTQY

V gene: TRBV18
clone size: .
J gene: TRBJ2-7
CDR3 protein: ASSPGDVEQY

V gene: TRBV7-9
clone size: .
J gene: TRBJ1-1
CDR3 protein: ASSPGTGIVTEAF

V gene: TRBV30
clone size: once
J gene: TRBJ1-4
CDR3 protein: AWSVGGLGEKLF

V gene: TRBV7-6
clone size: .
J gene: TRBJ2-5
CDR3 protein: ASSPRRSSQETQY

V gene: TRBV18
clone size: .
J gene: TRBJ2-1
CDR3 protein: ASSPFIGRGANEQF

V gene: TRBV2
clone size: .
J gene: TRBJ1-2
CDR3 protein: ASTGQGFYGYT

V gene: TRBV6-5
clone size: .
J gene: TRBJ2-5
CDR3 protein: ASSPNPIQEETQY

V gene: TRBV6-2/TRBV6-3
clone size: once
J gene: TRBJ2-7
CDR3 protein: ASSYSTYRRGLSYEQY

V gene: TRBV7-3
clone size: .
J gene: TRBJ2-1
CDR3 protein: ASSLLTSGLNNEQF

V gene: TRBV6-5
clone size: .
J gene: TRBJ2-5
CDR3 protein: ASSTGGSETQY

V gene: TRBV29-1
clone size: .
J gene: TRBJ2-7
CDR3 protein: SVVRLAGLSYEQY

V gene: TRBV29-1
clone size: .
J gene: TRBJ2-2
CDR3 protein: SVELSTGELF

V gene: TRBV6-6
clone size: once
J gene: TRBJ2-1
CDR3 protein: ASRKGQGLF

V gene: TRBV5-4
clone size: once
J gene: TRBJ2-4
CDR3 protein: ASSIRGSKNIQY

V gene: TRBV11-3
clone size: .
J gene: TRBJ2-1
CDR3 protein: ASSLEGGVSYNEQF

V gene: TRBV27
clone size: .
J gene: TRBJ1-5
CDR3 protein: ASSLFSTVPNQPQH

V gene: TRBV5-5
clone size: .
J gene: TRBJ2-1
CDR3 protein: ASSLLAGPNNEQF

V gene: TRBV9
clone size: .
J gene: TRBJ2-1
CDR3 protein: ASSVVRNRGRRQWQF

V gene: TRBV11-2
clone size: once
J gene: TRBJ2-5
CDR3 protein: ASSQGQGRETQY

V gene: TRBV6-1
clone size: .
J gene: TRBJ1-2
CDR3 protein: ASSEARDYGYT

V gene: TRBV7-8
clone size: .
J gene: TRBJ2-7
CDR3 protein: ASREGAYEQY

V gene: TRBV27
clone size: .
J gene: TRBJ2-5
CDR3 protein: ASSHREETQY

V gene: TRBV5-1
clone size: .
J gene: TRBJ1-6
CDR3 protein: ASSTRQGYNSPLH

V gene: TRBV7-9
clone size: .
J gene: TRBJ2-3
CDR3 protein: ASRSSASTDTQY

V gene: TRBV28
clone size: .
J gene: TRBJ2-7
CDR3 protein: ASSLSRGRGLNEQY

V gene: TRBV19
clone size: .
J gene: TRBJ1-1
CDR3 protein: ASEKAVGHTEAF

V gene: TRBV7-2
clone size: .
J gene: TRBJ2-7
CDR3 protein: ASSRTVGSYEQY

V gene: TRBV20-1
clone size: .
J gene: TRBJ1-6
CDR3 protein: SAGGNSPLH

V gene: TRBV4-1
clone size: .
J gene: TRBJ1-3
CDR3 protein: ASSHRTGWSSGNTIY

V gene: TRBV6-5
clone size: .
J gene: TRBJ2-7
CDR3 protein: ASSYLRGSYEQY

V gene: TRBV7-3
clone size: .
J gene: TRBJ1-2
CDR3 protein: ASSPGVGTGALGYT

V gene: TRBV4-1
clone size: .
J gene: TRBJ2-7
CDR3 protein: ASSQDGTGFYEQY

V gene: TRBV7-6
clone size: .
J gene: TRBJ2-3
CDR3 protein: ASSLSGTSGSADTQY

V gene: TRBV4-2
clone size: .
J gene: TRBJ1-5
CDR3 protein: ASSPVPNQPQH

V gene: TRBV10-2
clone size: .
J gene: TRBJ1-4
CDR3 protein: ASSNPPTGAYEKLF

V gene: TRBV27
clone size: .
J gene: TRBJ1-1
CDR3 protein: ASSGLGLMKAF

V gene: TRBV10-2
clone size: .
J gene: TRBJ1-1
CDR3 protein: ASTGQGPTEAF

V gene: TRBV14
clone size: .
J gene: TRBJ2-1
CDR3 protein: ASSQVYLAGVLANEQF